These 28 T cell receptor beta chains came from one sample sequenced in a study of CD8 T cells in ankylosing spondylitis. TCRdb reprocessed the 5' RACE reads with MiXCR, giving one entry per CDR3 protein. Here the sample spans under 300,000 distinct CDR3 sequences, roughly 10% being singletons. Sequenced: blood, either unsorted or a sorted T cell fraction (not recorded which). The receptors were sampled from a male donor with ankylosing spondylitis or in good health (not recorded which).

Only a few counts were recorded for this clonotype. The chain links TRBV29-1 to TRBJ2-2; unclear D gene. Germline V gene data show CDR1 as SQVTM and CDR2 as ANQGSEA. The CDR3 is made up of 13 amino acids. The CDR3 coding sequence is TGCTTCAAGTCAGGTGAAAACACCGGGGAGCTGTTTTTT. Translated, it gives CFKSGENTGELFF.

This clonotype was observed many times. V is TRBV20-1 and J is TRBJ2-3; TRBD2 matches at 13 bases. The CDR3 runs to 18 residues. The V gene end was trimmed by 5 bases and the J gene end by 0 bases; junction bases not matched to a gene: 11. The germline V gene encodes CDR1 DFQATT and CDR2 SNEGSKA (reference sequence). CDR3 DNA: TGCAGTGCTCCGGCCGGGACTAGCGGGACCTCTAGCACAGATACGCAGTATTTT. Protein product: CSAPAGTSGTSSTDTQYF.

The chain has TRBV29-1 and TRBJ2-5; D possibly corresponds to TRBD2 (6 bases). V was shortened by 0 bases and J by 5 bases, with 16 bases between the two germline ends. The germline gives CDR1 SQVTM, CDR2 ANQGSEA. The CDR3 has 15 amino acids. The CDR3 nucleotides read TGCAGCGTTGAAGATTTAGCGGCGAGGGAGGAGACCCAGTACTTC. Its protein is CSVEDLAAREETQYF.

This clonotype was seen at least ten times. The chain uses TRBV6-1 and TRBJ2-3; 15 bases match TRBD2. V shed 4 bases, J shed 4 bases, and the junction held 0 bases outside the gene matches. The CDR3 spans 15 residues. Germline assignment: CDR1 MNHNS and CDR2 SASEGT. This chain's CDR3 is CASSGTSGGADTQYF. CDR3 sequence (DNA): TGTGCCAGCAGTGGGACTAGCGGGGGGGCAGATACGCAGTATTTT.

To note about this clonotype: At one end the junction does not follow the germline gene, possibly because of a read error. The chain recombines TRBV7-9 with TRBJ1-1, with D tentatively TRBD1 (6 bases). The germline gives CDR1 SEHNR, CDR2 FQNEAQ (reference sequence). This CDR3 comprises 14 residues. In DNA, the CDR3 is TGTACCAGCAGCTGGGAGGGGGTTGGCACTGAAGCTTTCTTT. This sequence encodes CTSSWEGVGTEAFF.

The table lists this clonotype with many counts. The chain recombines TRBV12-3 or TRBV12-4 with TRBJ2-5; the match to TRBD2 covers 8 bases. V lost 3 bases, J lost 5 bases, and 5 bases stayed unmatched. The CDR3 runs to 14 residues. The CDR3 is CASSFGTRGETQYF. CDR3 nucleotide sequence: TGTGCCAGCAGTTTTGGGACTAGGGGCGAGACCCAGTACTTC.

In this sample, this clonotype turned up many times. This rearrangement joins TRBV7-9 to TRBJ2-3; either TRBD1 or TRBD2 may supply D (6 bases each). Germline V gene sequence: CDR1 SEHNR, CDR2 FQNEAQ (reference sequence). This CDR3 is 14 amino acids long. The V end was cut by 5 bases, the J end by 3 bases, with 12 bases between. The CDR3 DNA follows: TGTGCCAGCAGCAACTGGAGGGGGACAGATACGCAGTATTTT. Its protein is CASSNWRGTDTQYF.

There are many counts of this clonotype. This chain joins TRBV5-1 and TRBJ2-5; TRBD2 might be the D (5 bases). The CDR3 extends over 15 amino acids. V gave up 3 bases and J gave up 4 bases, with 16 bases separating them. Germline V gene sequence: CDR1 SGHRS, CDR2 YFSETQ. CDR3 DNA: TGCGCCAGCAGCTCGGAGCCCCTAGCCCCAGAGACCCAGTACTTC. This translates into CASSSEPLAPETQYF.

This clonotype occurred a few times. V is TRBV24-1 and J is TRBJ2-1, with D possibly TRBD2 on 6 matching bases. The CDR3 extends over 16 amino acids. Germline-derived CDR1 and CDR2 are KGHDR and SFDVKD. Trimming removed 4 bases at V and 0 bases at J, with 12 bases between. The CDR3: CATSDSTRSSYNEQFF. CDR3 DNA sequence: TGTGCCACCAGTGACTCGACTAGGAGCTCCTACAATGAGCAGTTCTTC.

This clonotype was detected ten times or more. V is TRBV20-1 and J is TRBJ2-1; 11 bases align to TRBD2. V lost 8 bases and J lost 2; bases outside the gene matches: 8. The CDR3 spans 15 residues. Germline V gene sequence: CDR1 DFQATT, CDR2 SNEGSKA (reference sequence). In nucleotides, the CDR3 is TGCAGTACCGGGACTAGCGGTGATCCCTACAATGAGCAGTTCTTC. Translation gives CSTGTSGDPYNEQFF.

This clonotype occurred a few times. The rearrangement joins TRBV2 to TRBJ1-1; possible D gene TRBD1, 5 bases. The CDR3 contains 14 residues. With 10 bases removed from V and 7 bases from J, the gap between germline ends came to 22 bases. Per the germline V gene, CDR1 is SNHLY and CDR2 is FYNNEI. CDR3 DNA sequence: TGTGCCACCACCGTAGGGGTTCCGGCCGTTGAAGCTTTCTTT. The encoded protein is CATTVGVPAVEAFF.

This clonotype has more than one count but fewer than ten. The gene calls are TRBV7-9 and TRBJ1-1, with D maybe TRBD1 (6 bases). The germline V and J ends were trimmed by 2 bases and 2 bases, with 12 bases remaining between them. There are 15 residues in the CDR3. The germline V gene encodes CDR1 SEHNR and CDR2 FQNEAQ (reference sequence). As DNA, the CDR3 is TGTGCCAGCAGCTTACCCACAGGGTCCAACACTGAAGCTTTCTTT. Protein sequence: CASSLPTGSNTEAFF.

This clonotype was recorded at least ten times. As DNA, the CDR3 is TGTGCCACCCGGGGACTAGCGGGGCTTGAGACCCAGTACTTC. Its translation is CATRGLAGLETQYF. The chain couples TRBV7-9 to TRBJ2-5; 13 bases fit TRBD2. The V segment lost 10 bases and the J segment 5 bases; nucleotides outside the gene matches: 7. CDR1 and CDR2 (germline): SEHNR, FQNEAQ (reference sequence). The CDR3 contains 14 residues.

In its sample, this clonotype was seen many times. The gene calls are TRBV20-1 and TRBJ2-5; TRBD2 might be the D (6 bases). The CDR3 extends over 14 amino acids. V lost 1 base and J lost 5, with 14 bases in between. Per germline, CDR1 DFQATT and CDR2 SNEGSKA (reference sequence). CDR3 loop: CSARVLGGTETQYF. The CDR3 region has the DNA TGCAGTGCTAGAGTTCTTGGGGGGACGGAGACCCAGTACTTC.

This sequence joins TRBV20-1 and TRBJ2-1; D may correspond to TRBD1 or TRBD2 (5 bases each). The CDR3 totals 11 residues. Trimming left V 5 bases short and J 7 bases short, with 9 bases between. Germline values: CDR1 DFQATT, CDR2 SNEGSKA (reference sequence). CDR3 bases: TGCAGTGCTCGAGGGGTGAATGAGCAGTTCTTC. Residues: CSARGVNEQFF.

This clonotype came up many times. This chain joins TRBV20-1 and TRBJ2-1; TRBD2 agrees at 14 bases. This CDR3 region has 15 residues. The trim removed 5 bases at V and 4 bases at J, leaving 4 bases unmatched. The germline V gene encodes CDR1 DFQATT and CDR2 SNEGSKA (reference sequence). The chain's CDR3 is CSARTSGGPYNEQFF. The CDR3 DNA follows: TGCAGTGCTCGGACTAGCGGGGGGCCTTACAATGAGCAGTTCTTC.

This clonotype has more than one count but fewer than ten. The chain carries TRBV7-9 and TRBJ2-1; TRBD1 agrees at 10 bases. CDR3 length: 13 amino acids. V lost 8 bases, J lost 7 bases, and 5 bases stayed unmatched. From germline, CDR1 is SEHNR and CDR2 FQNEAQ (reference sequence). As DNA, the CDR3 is TGTGCCAGCCCGGGACAGGGGCCAAATGAGCAGTTCTTC. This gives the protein CASPGQGPNEQFF.

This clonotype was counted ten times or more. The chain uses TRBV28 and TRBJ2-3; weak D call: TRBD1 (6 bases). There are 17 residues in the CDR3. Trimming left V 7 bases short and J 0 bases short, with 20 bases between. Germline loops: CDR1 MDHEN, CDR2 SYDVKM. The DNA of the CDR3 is TGTGCCAGCAACCTAGGGGTAGGACAGTTTAGCACAGATACGCAGTATTTT. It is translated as CASNLGVGQFSTDTQYF.

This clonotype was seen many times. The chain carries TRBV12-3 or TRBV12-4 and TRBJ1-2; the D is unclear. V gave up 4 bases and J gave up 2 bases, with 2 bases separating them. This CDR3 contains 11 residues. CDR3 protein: CASSYNYGYTF. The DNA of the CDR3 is TGTGCCAGCAGTTACAACTATGGCTACACCTTC.

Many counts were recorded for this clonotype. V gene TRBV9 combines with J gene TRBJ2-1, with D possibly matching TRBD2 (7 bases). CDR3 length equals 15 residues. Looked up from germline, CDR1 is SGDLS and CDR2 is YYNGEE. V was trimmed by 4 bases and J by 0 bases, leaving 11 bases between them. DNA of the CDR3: TGTGCCAGCAGCCAGGGGAGGGGCTCCTACAATGAGCAGTTCTTC. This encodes CASSQGRGSYNEQFF.

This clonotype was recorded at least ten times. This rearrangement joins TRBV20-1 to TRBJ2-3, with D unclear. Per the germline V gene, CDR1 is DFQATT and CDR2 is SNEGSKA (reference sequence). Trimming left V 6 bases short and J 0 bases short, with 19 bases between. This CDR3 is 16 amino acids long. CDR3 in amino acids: CSAVTRLPVSTDTQYF. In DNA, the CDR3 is TGCAGTGCAGTCACACGGCTCCCTGTTAGCACAGATACGCAGTATTTT.

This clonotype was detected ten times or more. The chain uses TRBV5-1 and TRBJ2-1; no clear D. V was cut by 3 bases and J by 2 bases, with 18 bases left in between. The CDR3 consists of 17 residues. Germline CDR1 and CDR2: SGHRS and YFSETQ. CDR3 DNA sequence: TGCGCCAGCAGCTGGCCCCGGGCCGAGAGCACCTACAATGAGCAGTTCTTC. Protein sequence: CASSWPRAESTYNEQFF.

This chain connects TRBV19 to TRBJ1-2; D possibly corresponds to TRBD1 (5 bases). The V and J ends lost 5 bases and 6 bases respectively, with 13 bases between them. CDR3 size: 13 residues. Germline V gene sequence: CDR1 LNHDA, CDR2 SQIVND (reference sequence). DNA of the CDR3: TGTGCCAGTAGTTTCGGGACCCGCGATGGCTACACCTTC. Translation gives CASSFGTRDGYTF.

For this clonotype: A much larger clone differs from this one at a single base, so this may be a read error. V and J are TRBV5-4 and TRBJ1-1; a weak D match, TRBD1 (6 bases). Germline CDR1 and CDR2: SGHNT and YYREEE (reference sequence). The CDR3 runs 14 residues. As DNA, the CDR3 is TGTGCCAGCAGCCTGACAGGTCTGAACACTGAATCTTTCTTT. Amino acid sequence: CASSLTGLNTESFF.

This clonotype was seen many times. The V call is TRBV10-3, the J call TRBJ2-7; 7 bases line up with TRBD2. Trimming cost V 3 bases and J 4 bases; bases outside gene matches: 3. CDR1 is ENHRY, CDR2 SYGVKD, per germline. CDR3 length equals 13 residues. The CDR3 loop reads CAISDGGVYEQYF. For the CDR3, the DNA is TGTGCCATCAGTGATGGGGGGGTGTACGAGCAGTACTTC.

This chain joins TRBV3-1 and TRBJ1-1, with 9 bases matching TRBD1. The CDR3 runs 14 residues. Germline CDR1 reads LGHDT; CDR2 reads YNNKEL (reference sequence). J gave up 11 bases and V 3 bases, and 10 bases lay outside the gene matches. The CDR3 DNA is TGTGCCAGCAGCCAGAACAGGGGGCGTCGGTCCGCTTTCTTT. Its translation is CASSQNRGRRSAFF.

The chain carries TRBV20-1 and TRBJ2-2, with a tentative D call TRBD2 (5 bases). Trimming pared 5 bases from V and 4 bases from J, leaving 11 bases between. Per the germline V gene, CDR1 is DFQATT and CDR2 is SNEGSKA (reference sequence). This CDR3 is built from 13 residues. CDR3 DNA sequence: TGCAGTGCTCACGACTATACCACCGGGGAGCTGTTTTTT. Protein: CSAHDYTTGELFF.

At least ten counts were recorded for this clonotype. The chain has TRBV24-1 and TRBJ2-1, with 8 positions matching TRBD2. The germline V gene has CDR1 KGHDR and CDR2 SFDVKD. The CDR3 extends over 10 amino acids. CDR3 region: CSGSGDEQFF. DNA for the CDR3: TGTAGCGGGAGCGGCGATGAGCAGTTCTTC.